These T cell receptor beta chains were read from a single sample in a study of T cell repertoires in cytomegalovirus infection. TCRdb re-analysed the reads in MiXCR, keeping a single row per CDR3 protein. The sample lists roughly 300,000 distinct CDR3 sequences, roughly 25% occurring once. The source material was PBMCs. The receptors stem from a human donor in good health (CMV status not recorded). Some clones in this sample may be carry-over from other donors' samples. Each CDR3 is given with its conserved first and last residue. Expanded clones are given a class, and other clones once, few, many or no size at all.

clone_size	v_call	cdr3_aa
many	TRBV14	CASRGTGKILGPLSGANVLTF
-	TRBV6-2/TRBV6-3	CASSRRDGGTDTQYF
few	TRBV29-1	CSVGLVIVNEQFF
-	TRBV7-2	CASSLLRIEQFF
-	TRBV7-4	CASSPWGERDYNEQFF
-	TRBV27	CASSATTSGSSYEQYF
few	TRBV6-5	CASSPTGSGLVSTDTQYF
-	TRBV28	CASKSGGATDTQYF
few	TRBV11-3	CASSMSGNTGELFF
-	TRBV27	CATKGVMHEQFF
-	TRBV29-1	CSVDDVEAFF
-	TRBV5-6	CASSLGFQGTEAFF
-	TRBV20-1	CSAKKQGGTDQPQHF
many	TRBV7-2	CASTQWGVLGYEQYF
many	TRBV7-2	CASSPRGGGSYEQYF
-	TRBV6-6	CASSFPQVGGSNEKLFF
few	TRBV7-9	CASSLDTSGAQFF
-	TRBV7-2	CASSFNRAYEQYF
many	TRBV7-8	CASNRGGDTQYF
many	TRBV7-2	CASSLRPLSQGARETQYF
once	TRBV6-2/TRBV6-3	CASSYDRVTHPPQHF
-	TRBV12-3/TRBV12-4	CASTETSRTGELFF
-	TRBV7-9	CASSPEPLGYTF
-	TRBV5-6	CASTRRGVPYEQYF
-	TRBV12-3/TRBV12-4	CASSKGGANYGYTF
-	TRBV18	CASSPRRNSQETQYF
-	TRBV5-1	CASSLDGGSLGIQYF
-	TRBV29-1	CSVDYQQGAKRKNCFF
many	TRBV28	CASSSTGRGAGGYTF
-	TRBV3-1	CASSPGTGGQPQHF
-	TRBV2	CASAESVARTQYF
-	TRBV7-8	CASSPTIPGQRTGELFF
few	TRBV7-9	CASSLEGLAGGSYNEQFF
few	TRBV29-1	CSVVTGGWTDTQYF
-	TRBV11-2	CASSQAGPMNTEAFF
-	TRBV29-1	CSVGRLAGGSDTQYF
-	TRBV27	CASSFRGGGGGRSRGTEAFF
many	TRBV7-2	CASSLESGKNIQYF
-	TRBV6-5	CASSYMRGNSYEQYF
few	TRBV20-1	CSARDLGRGAEAFF
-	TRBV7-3	CASSFSSGGTDTQYF
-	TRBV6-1	CASMVGDRLYEQYF
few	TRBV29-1	CSGAGDTEAFF
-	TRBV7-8	CASSLSRGLGNTIYF
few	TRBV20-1	CSAITLLGSRAQETQYF
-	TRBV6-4	CASSRRYRAGGNTEAFF
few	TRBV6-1	CASRAGGATDRKLFF
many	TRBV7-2	CASSPGYSTGELFF
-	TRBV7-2	CASSLEAGVGQFF
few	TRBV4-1	CASSHLGENIQYF
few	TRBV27	CASSLSVGYVYYEQYF
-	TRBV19	CASSIGLVGTQYF
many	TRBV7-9	CASSLGVANTGELFF
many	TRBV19	CASSIDRTGELFF